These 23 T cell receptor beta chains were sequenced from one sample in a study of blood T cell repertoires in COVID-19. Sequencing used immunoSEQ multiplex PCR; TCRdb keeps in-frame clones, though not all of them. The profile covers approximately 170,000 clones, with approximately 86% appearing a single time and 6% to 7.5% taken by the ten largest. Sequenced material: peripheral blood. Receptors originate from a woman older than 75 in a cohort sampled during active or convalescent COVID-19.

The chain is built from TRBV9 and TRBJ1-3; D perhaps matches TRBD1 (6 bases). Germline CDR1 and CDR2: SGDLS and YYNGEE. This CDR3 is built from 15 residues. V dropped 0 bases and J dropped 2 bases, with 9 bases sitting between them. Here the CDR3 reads CASSVAQGPGNTIYF. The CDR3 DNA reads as TGTGCCAGCAGCGTAGCTCAGGGGCCTGGAAACACCATATATTTT.

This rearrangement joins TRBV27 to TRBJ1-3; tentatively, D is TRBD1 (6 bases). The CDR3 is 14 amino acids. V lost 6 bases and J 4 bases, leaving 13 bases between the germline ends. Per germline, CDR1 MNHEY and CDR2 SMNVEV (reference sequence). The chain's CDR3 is CASSPTGKGNTIYF. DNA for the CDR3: TGTGCCAGCAGCCCTACAGGGAAGGGAAACACCATATATTTT.

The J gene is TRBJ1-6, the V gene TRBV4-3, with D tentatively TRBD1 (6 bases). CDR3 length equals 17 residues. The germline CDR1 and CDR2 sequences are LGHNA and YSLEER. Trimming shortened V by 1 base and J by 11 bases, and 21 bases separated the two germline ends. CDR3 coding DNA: TGCGCCAGCAGCCAAGTCTGGGGGCTGCAGGGTAGTGCACCCCTCCACTTT. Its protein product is CASSQVWGLQGSAPLHF.

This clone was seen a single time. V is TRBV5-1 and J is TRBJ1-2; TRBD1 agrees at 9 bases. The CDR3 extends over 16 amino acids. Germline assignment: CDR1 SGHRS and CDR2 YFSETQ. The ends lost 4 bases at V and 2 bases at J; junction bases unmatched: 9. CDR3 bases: TGCGCCAGCAGCCCTGGACAGGGGAGTTTGAACTATGGCTACACCTTC. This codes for CASSPGQGSLNYGYTF.

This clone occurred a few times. This CDR3 reads CASSPGTSEDEQFF. CDR3 in DNA: TGTGCCAGCAGCCCCGGGACTAGCGAGGATGAGCAGTTCTTC. This sequence joins TRBV11-2 and TRBJ2-1; TRBD2 matches 10 bases. CDR3 length: 14 residues. J was trimmed by 8 bases and V by 5 bases; bases with no gene match: 6. From germline, CDR1 is SGHAT and CDR2 FQNNGV.

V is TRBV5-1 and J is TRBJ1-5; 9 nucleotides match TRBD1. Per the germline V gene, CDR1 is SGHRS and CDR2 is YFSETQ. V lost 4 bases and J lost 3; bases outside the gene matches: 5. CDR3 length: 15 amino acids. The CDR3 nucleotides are TGCGCCAGCAGCGCCGGGACAGGGAACAATCAGCCCCAGCATTTT. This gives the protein CASSAGTGNNQPQHF.

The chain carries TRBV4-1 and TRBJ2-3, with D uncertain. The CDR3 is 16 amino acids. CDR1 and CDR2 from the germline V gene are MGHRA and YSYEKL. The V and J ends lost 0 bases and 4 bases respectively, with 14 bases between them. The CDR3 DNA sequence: TGCGCCAGCAGCCAAGAACCAGCTCAGGTCGCAGATACGCAGTATTTT. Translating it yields CASSQEPAQVADTQYF.

CDR3 DNA: TGTGCCAGCAAGTCGGGACAGTCGACGAATTCACCCCTCCACTTT. Translation: CASKSGQSTNSPLHF. This chain connects TRBV6-4 to TRBJ1-6; 7 bases agree with TRBD1. The length of the CDR3 is 15 residues. In germline, CDR1 is MRHNA, CDR2 SNTAGT. The ends lost 7 bases at V and 7 bases at J; junction bases unmatched: 10.

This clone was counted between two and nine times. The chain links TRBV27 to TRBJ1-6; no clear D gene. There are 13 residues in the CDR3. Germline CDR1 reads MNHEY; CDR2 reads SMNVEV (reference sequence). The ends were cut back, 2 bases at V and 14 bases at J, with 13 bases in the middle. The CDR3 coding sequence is TGTGCCAGCAGTTTAGGGAGGGTCAACACCCTCCACTTT. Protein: CASSLGRVNTLHF.

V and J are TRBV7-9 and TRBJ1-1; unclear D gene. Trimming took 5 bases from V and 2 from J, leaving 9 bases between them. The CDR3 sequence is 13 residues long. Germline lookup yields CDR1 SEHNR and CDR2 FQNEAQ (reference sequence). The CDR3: CASSLRTNTEAFF. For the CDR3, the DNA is TGTGCCAGCAGCCTCAGGACTAACACTGAAGCTTTCTTT. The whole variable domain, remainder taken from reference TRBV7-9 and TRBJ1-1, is DTGVSQNPRHKITKRGQNVTFRCDPISEHNRLYWYRQTLGQGPEFLTYFQNEAQLEKSRLLSDRFSAERPKGSFSTLEIQRTEQGDSAMYLCASSLRTNTEAFFGQGTRLTVV.

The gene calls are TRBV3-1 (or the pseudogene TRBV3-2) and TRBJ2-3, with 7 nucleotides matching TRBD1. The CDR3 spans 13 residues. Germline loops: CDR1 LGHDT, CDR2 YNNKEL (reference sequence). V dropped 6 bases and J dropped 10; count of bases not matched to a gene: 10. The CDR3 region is CASRPTGIGAQYF. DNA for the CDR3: TGTGCCAGCAGACCGACAGGGATTGGGGCGCAGTATTTT.

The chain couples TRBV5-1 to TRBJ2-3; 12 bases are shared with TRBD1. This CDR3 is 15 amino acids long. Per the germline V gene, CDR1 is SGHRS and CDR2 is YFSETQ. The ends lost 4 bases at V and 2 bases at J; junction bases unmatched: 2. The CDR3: CASSGDRGLTDTQYF. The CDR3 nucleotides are TGCGCCAGCAGCGGGGACAGGGGGCTCACAGATACGCAGTATTTT.

The CDR3 DNA follows: TGTGCCACTTCGGCAGGGGTTAACACAGATACGCAGTATTTT. This sequence encodes CATSAGVNTDTQYF. This rearrangement joins TRBV7-9 to TRBJ2-3, with D perhaps matching TRBD1 (6 bases). The CDR3 sequence is 14 residues long. Germline V lookup: CDR1 SEHNR, CDR2 FQNEAQ (reference sequence). Trimming stripped 10 bases from V and 2 bases from J, with 16 bases between.

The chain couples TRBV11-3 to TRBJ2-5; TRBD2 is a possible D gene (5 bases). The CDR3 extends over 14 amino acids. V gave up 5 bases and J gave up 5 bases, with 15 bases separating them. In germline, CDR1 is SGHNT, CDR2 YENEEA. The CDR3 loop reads CASSGSAGSETQYF. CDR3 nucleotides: TGTGCCAGCAGCGGGTCGGCGGGTTCGGAGACCCAGTACTTC.

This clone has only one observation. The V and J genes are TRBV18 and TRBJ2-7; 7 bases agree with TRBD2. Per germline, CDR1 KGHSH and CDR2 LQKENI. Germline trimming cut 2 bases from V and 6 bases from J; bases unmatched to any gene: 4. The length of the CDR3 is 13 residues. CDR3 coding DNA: TGTGCCAGCTCACCAGGACTAGTCGGCGAGCAGTACTTC. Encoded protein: CASSPGLVGEQYF.

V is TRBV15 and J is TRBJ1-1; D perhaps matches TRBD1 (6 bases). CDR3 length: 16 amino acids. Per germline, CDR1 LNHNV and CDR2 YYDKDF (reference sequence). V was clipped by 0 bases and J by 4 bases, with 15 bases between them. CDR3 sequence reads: CATSREQGGVSTEAFF. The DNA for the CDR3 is TGTGCCACCAGCAGAGAGCAAGGGGGGGTAAGCACTGAAGCTTTCTTT.

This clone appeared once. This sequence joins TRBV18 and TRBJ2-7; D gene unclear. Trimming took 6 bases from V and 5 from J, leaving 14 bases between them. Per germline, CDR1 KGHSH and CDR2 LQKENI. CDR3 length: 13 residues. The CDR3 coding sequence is TGTGCCAGCTCCCCGCTTAAAGAGGACGAGCAGTACTTC. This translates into CASSPLKEDEQYF. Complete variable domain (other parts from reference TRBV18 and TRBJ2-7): NAGVMQNPRHLVRRRGQEARLRCSPMKGHSHVYWYRQLPEEGLKFMVYLQKENIIDESGMPKERFSAEFPKEGPSILRIQQVVRGDSAAYFCASSPLKEDEQYFGPGTRLTVT.

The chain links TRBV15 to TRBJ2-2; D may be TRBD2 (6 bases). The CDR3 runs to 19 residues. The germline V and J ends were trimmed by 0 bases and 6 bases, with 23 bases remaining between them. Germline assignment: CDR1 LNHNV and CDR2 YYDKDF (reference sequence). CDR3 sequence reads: CATSRDNGMATGAAGELFF. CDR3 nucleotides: TGTGCCACCAGCAGAGATAATGGAATGGCGACGGGAGCGGCCGGGGAGCTGTTTTTT.

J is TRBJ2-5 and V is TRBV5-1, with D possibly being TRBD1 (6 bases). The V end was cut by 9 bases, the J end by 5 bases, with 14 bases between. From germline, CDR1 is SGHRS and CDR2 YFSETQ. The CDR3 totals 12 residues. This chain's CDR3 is CATTGFGETQYF. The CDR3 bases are TGCGCCACCACAGGGTTCGGCGAGACCCAGTACTTC.

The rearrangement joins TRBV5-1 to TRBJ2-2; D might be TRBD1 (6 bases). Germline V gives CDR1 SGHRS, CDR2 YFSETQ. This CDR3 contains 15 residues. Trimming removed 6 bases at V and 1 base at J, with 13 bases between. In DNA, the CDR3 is TGCGCCAGCACCCCCAGGACAGTGAACACCGGGGAGCTGTTTTTT. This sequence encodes CASTPRTVNTGELFF.

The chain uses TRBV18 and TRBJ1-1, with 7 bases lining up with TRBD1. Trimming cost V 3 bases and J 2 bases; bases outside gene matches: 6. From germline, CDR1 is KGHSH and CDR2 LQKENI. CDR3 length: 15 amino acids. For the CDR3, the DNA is TGTGCCAGCTCACCCGACGGGACAGACAACACTGAAGCTTTCTTT. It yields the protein CASSPDGTDNTEAFF. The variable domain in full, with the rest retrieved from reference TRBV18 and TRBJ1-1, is NAGVMQNPRHLVRRRGQEARLRCSPMKGHSHVYWYRQLPEEGLKFMVYLQKENIIDESGMPKERFSAEFPKEGPSILRIQQVVRGDSAAYFCASSPDGTDNTEAFFGQGTRLTVV.

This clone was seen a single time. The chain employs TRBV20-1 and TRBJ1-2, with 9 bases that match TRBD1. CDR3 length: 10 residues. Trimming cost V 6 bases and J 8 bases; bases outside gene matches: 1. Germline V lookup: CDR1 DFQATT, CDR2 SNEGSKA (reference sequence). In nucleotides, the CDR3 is TGCAGTGCGGGACAGGGAGGCTACACCTTC. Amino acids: CSAGQGGYTF.

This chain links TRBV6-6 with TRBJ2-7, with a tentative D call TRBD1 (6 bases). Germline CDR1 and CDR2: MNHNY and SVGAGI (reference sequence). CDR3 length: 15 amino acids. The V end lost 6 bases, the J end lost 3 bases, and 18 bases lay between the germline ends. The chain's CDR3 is CASSITGRDIYEQYV. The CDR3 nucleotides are TGTGCCAGCAGCATTACGGGCAGGGACATCTACGAGCAGTACGTC.